This T cell receptor (beta chain) emerged from a study of beta chain features in type 1 diabetes. Study background: In all, more than 90,000,000 sorted cells from all samples were analyzed. Study-wide points: The VDJ junctions of type 1 diabetes patients carried fewer insertions and more deletions.

All of the sorted populations showed purity greater than 95%. This clone was observed at least ten times. The antigen is unknown. Between the trimmed V and J ends, which lost 3 bases and 4 bases, there was a span of 18 bases. Germline V gene data show CDR1 as SGHTA and CDR2 as FQGNSA. CDR3 length: 16 amino acids. Investigators reverse transcribed all isolated RNA, so they sequenced expressed TCRB transcripts. Produced via immunoSEQ multiplex PCR; TCRdb's table is partial and in-frame only. The table shows 330,000 or so clones, with 14% occurring only once. The chain has TRBV7-2 and TRBJ1-1, with a possible D match to TRBD1 (5 bases). The TCR originated in a man younger than 45 in good health. Sample: central memory CD4+ T cells from blood. Here the CDR3 reads CASSFRDSSRGTEAFF. The CDR3 DNA reads as TGTGCCAGCAGCTTTAGGGACTCTTCGAGGGGCACTGAAGCTTTCTTT.